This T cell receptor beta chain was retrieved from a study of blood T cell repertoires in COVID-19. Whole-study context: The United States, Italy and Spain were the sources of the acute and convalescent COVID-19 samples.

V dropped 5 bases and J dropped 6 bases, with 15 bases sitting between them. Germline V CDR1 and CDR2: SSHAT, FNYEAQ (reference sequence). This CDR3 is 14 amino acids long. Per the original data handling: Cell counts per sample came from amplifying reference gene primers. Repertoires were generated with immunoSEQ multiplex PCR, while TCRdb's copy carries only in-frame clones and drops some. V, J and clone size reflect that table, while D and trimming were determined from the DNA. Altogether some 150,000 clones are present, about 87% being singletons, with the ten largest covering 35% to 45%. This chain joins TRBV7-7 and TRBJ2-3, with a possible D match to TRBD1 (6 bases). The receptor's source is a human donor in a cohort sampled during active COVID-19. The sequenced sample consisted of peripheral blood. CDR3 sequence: CASSRGTAGDTQYF. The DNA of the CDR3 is TGTGCCAGCAGCAGGGGGACCGCCGGGGATACGCAGTATTTT.